This entry lists 30 T cell receptor beta chains sequenced from one sample in a study of T cell repertoires in cytomegalovirus infection. A single record per CDR3 protein comes from TCRdb applying MiXCR to the reads. In the table there are 250,000 to 300,000 distinct CDR3 sequences, 12% to 15% of which are singletons. Material: PBMCs. These TCRs come from a human donor in good health (CMV status not recorded). Some clones in this sample may be carry-over from other donors' samples.

The chain uses TRBV25-1 and TRBJ2-3; D is possibly TRBD1 (5 bases). Trimming removed 8 bases from V and 3 bases from J, with 9 bases in between. The CDR3 spans 12 residues. Germline V lookup: CDR1 MGHDK, CDR2 SYGVNS. The CDR3 DNA reads TGTGCCAGCTCAGCAGGGACAGATACGCAGTATTTT. It yields the protein CASSAGTDTQYF.

This sequence joins TRBV28 and TRBJ1-5; D remains unclear. The CDR3 is 12 amino acids. V was clipped by 6 bases and J by 7 bases, with 10 bases between them. CDR1 is MDHEN and CDR2 is SYDVKM in the germline V gene. CDR3: CASRGWQQPQHF. In DNA form, the CDR3 reads TGTGCCAGCAGGGGGTGGCAGCAGCCCCAGCATTTT. The full variable domain, in which reference TRBV28 and TRBJ1-5 provide the parts outside the CDR3, is DVKVTQSSRYLVKRTGEKVFLECVQDMDHENMFWYRQDPGLGLRLIYFSYDVKMKEKGDIPEGYSVSREKKERFSLILESASTNQTSMYLCASRGWQQPQHFGDGTRLSIL.

This clonotype was observed at least ten times. CDR3 nucleotide sequence: TGTGCCAGCAGTCAACTCTCGGGGGTTGGGGAGACCCAGTACTTC. The encoded protein is CASSQLSGVGETQYF. The chain couples TRBV7-2 to TRBJ2-5, with D perhaps matching TRBD2 (6 bases). Germline CDR1 SGHTA, CDR2 FQGNSA. V was shortened by 6 bases and J by 5 bases, with 19 bases between the two germline ends. The CDR3 loop spans 15 amino acids. Variable domain in full (rest from reference TRBV7-2 and TRBJ2-5): GAGVSQSPSNKVTEKGKDVELRCDPISGHTALYWYRQSLGQGLEFLIYFQGNSAPDKSGLPSDRFSAERTGGSVSTLTIQRTQQEDSAVYLCASSQLSGVGETQYFGPGTRLLVL.

This clonotype has a count of ten or more. This sequence joins TRBV7-2 and TRBJ1-5; D is undetermined. This CDR3 has 16 residues. Germline CDR1 is SGHTA and CDR2 is FQGNSA. V was shortened by 5 bases and J by 5 bases, with 19 bases between the two germline ends. CDR3 sequence reads: CASSVGPVGGHQPQHF. The CDR3 region has the DNA TGTGCCAGCAGCGTCGGCCCAGTGGGAGGGCATCAGCCCCAGCATTTT.

In DNA form, the CDR3 reads TGTGCCAGCAGCTTGTTGTCCGAATACTATAATTCACCCCTCCACTTT. Translated, it gives CASSLLSEYYNSPLHF. The chain is built from TRBV5-5 and TRBJ1-6; D remains unclear. V lost 1 base and J 3 bases, leaving 11 bases between the germline ends. CDR1 SGHKS and CDR2 YYEKEE come from the germline V gene (reference sequence). This CDR3 contains 16 residues.

V usage is TRBV6-1 and J usage is TRBJ1-1; 11 bases fit TRBD1. CDR1 is MNHNS, CDR2 SASEGT, per germline. The CDR3 has 12 residues. Trimming took 5 bases from V and 11 from J; bases not matched to a gene: 4. In DNA form, the CDR3 reads TGTGCCAGCAGTCCCGGACAGGGGGCGGCTTTCTTT. It translates to CASSPGQGAAFF.

This clonotype was observed a few times. The rearrangement links TRBV5-4 to TRBJ1-2; D not resolved. With 7 bases removed from V and 4 bases from J, the gap between germline ends came to 14 bases. CDR1 and CDR2 (germline): SGHNT, YYREEE (reference sequence). The CDR3 spans 13 residues. The CDR3 DNA reads TGTGCCAGCGCCGGGCCTCCGATCTATGGCTACACCTTC. Translation: CASAGPPIYGYTF.

This clonotype was counted at least ten times. The V call is TRBV7-3, the J call TRBJ1-5; D is unclear. CDR1 and CDR2 (germline): SGHTA, FQGTGA. This CDR3 has 13 residues. Between the trimmed V and J ends, which lost 5 bases and 7 bases, there was a span of 12 bases. Written as DNA, the CDR3 is TGTGCCAGCAGCACCTCTCACGGGCAGCCCCAGCATTTT. Amino acids: CASSTSHGQPQHF.

This clonotype was counted between two and nine times. One end of the junction fails to match germline, which may point to a read error. The chain links TRBV29-1 to TRBJ2-7; D might be TRBD1 (6 bases). There are 11 residues in the CDR3. Per germline, CDR1 SQVTM and CDR2 ANQGSEA. CDR3 nucleotides: TGCAGCGCTGAACAGGGCAGCGAGCAGTACTTC. This gives the protein CSAEQGSEQYF.

This clonotype has at least ten counts. The chain carries TRBV7-2 and TRBJ2-7; 8 bases fit TRBD2. The V and J ends lost 4 bases and 5 bases, in that order; junction bases with no gene match: 4. Per the germline V gene, CDR1 is SGHTA and CDR2 is FQGNSA. This CDR3 contains 13 residues. The CDR3 here is CASSSLAEHEQYF. DNA for the CDR3: TGTGCCAGCAGCTCACTAGCGGAGCACGAGCAGTACTTC. Full variable domain (rest looked up from reference TRBV7-2 and TRBJ2-7): GAGVSQSPSNKVTEKGKDVELRCDPISGHTALYWYRQSLGQGLEFLIYFQGNSAPDKSGLPSDRFSAERTGGSVSTLTIQRTQQEDSAVYLCASSSLAEHEQYFGPGTRLTVT.

This clonotype was found many times. The CDR3 region has the DNA TGCGCCAGCAGCCCTGCGGCGGGGAAGGGGAACACTGAAGCTTTCTTT. This translates into CASSPAAGKGNTEAFF. The V gene is TRBV5-1, the J gene TRBJ1-1; no reliable D call. Germline CDR1 SGHRS, CDR2 YFSETQ. The V gene lost 4 bases and the J gene lost 1 base, with 17 bases spanning the gap. CDR3 length: 16 residues.

This rearrangement joins TRBV6-6 to TRBJ2-7, with 11 bases aligning to TRBD2. With 6 bases clipped from V and 3 bases from J, the junction kept 7 bases outside the gene matches. Germline loops: CDR1 MNHNY, CDR2 SVGAGI (reference sequence). The CDR3 extends over 15 amino acids. Here the CDR3 DNA reads TGTGCCAGCAGCCGAGACCTAGCGGGGGGCTACGAGCAGTACTTC. It translates to CASSRDLAGGYEQYF.

The V call is TRBV4-1, the J call TRBJ1-1, with unresolved D. The CDR3 has 14 residues. Germline CDR1 and CDR2: MGHRA and YSYEKL. V dropped 0 bases and J dropped 9 bases, with 14 bases sitting between them. CDR3 in amino acids: CASSQDEATGQAFF. CDR3 nucleotides: TGCGCCAGCAGCCAAGATGAGGCAACTGGGCAAGCTTTCTTT.

This clonotype was detected only a few times. J is TRBJ2-7 and V is TRBV2; D could derive from TRBD1 or TRBD2 (6 bases each). In germline, CDR1 is SNHLY, CDR2 FYNNEI. V lost 7 bases, J lost 3 bases, and 13 bases lay in between. This CDR3 comprises 13 residues. CDR3 protein: CASTRGGLYEQYF. The CDR3 coding sequence is TGTGCCAGCACTAGAGGGGGGCTCTACGAGCAGTACTTC. Looking up the rest from reference TRBV2 and TRBJ2-7 gives the full variable domain: EPEVTQTPSHQVTQMGQEVILRCVPISNHLYFYWYRQILGQKVEFLVSFYNNEISEKSEIFDDQFSVERPDGSNFTLKIRSTKLEDSAMYFCASTRGGLYEQYFGPGTRLTVT.

This clonotype has a handful of counts. The rearrangement links TRBV7-9 to TRBJ1-2; D gene unclear. V was cut by 5 bases and J by 11 bases, with 15 bases left in between. The CDR3 covers 12 residues. Germline V lookup: CDR1 SEHNR, CDR2 FQNEAQ (reference sequence). The CDR3 here is CASSPAHGVYTF. The CDR3 nucleotides are TGTGCCAGCAGCCCCGCTCATGGGGTTTACACCTTC.

This clonotype appeared many times. This sequence joins TRBV7-9 and TRBJ2-5; D is possibly TRBD2 (6 bases). Trimming shortened V by 11 bases and J by 3 bases, and 13 bases separated the two germline ends. Germline CDR1 is SEHNR and CDR2 is FQNEAQ (reference sequence). CDR3 size: 12 residues. The CDR3 region is CAGTGTEETQYF. In DNA, the CDR3 is TGTGCCGGAACCGGGACTGAAGAGACCCAGTACTTC.

The genes are TRBV2 and TRBJ1-4; no definite D call. CDR1 and CDR2 from the germline V gene are SNHLY and FYNNEI. The CDR3 sequence is 15 residues long. Trimming shortened V by 2 bases and J by 0 bases, and 7 bases separated the two germline ends. CDR3 residues: CASSEQFATNEKLFF. The DNA for the CDR3 is TGTGCCAGCAGTGAACAGTTTGCAACTAATGAAAAACTGTTTTTT. The complete variable domain, with remaining parts taken from reference TRBV2 and TRBJ1-4, reads EPEVTQTPSHQVTQMGQEVILRCVPISNHLYFYWYRQILGQKVEFLVSFYNNEISEKSEIFDDQFSVERPDGSNFTLKIRSTKLEDSAMYFCASSEQFATNEKLFFGSGTQLSVL.

The chain couples TRBV20-1 to TRBJ2-7; D is undetermined. V lost 0 bases and J 0 bases, leaving 12 bases between the germline ends. CDR1 DFQATT and CDR2 SNEGSKA come from the germline V gene (reference sequence). The CDR3 spans 15 residues. The CDR3, as DNA: TGCAGTGCTAGAGATCCGCGCTACTACTCCTACGAGCAGTACTTC. Encoded protein: CSARDPRYYSYEQYF.

The chain links TRBV11-2 to TRBJ2-7; D is tentatively TRBD1 or TRBD2 (5 bases each). There are 16 residues in the CDR3. The V gene's germline CDR1 is SGHAT and CDR2 FQNNGV. Between the trimmed V and J ends, which lost 3 bases and 7 bases, there was a span of 22 bases. Here the CDR3 DNA reads TGTGCCAGCAGCTTCCGGGACCCTACCCTTCAAATAGAGCAGTACTTC. Amino acid sequence: CASSFRDPTLQIEQYF.

V usage is TRBV18 and J usage is TRBJ1-1; 7 bases are shared with TRBD1. The trim removed 5 bases at V and 0 bases at J, leaving 6 bases unmatched. Germline CDR1 is KGHSH and CDR2 is LQKENI. The CDR3 runs 15 residues. The CDR3 DNA follows: TGTGCCAGCTCAAAACGGGACAGCTTGAACACTGAAGCTTTCTTT. Its translation: CASSKRDSLNTEAFF.

The rearrangement links TRBV12-3 or TRBV12-4 to TRBJ2-7, with 11 bases identical to TRBD2. The CDR3 covers 15 residues. J gave up 2 bases and V 5 bases, and 5 bases lay outside the gene matches. The CDR3 here is CASSETGLAAYEQYF. CDR3 nucleotide sequence: TGTGCCAGCAGTGAAACGGGACTAGCGGCCTACGAGCAGTACTTC.

The chain links TRBV18 to TRBJ2-2; 9 bases match TRBD1. This CDR3 region has 18 residues. V lost 4 bases, J lost 3 bases, and 12 bases stayed unmatched. The V gene's germline CDR1 is KGHSH and CDR2 LQKENI. CDR3: CASSLIGGQGQDTGELFF. CDR3 nucleotides: TGTGCCAGCTCACTAATCGGGGGACAGGGCCAAGACACCGGGGAGCTGTTTTTT.

Ten or more counts support this clonotype. The chain employs TRBV7-2 and TRBJ1-5, with 7 bases aligning to TRBD1. The CDR3 has 15 residues. Looked up from germline, CDR1 is SGHTA and CDR2 is FQGNSA. The V segment lost 1 base and the J segment 3 bases; nucleotides outside the gene matches: 3. As DNA, the CDR3 is TGTGCCAGCAGCTTAGGGGGGACAGACAATCAGCCCCAGCATTTT. Protein sequence: CASSLGGTDNQPQHF.

The rearrangement joins TRBV7-9 to TRBJ2-1; D is uncertain. The V end lost 5 bases, the J end lost 4 bases, and 15 bases lay between the germline ends. The CDR3 is 15 residues long. Germline-derived CDR1 and CDR2 are SEHNR and FQNEAQ (reference sequence). The CDR3 region has the DNA TGTGCCAGCAGCCCCAATTTGGGTCTATACAATGAGCAGTTCTTC. Translation: CASSPNLGLYNEQFF.

This clonotype showed up just once. Compared with germline, one end of the junction differs, possibly owing to a read error. V and J are TRBV6-5 and TRBJ2-1; 11 nucleotides match TRBD2. The length of the CDR3 is 14 residues. From germline, CDR1 is MNHEY and CDR2 SVGAGI. CDR3 in amino acids: CASSLAGGKNGQFF. Here the CDR3 DNA reads TGTGCCAGCAGCTTAGCGGGAGGGAAAAATGGGCAGTTCTTC.

At least ten counts were recorded for this clonotype. This chain connects TRBV20-1 to TRBJ1-4, with TRBD1 as a possible D gene (5 bases). The germline V gene has CDR1 DFQATT and CDR2 SNEGSKA (reference sequence). Trimming left V 3 bases short and J 7 bases short, with 18 bases between. CDR3 length: 15 amino acids. Here the CDR3 DNA reads TGCAGTGCTAGCCCGGGGCAGGCAGGGAGTGAAAAACTGTTTTTT. This translates into CSASPGQAGSEKLFF.

This clonotype came up a few times. CDR3 region: CASSLGGWEQYF. The DNA for the CDR3 is TGTGCCAGCAGTTTAGGAGGTTGGGAGCAGTACTTC. The chain joins TRBV28 to TRBJ2-7; tentative D call: TRBD2 (5 bases). CDR3 length: 12 amino acids. Germline lookup yields CDR1 MDHEN and CDR2 SYDVKM. The ends were cut back, 2 bases at V and 7 bases at J, with 9 bases in the middle. The full variable domain, rest sourced from reference TRBV28 and TRBJ2-7, is DVKVTQSSRYLVKRTGEKVFLECVQDMDHENMFWYRQDPGLGLRLIYFSYDVKMKEKGDIPEGYSVSREKKERFSLILESASTNQTSMYLCASSLGGWEQYFGPGTRLTVT.

A few counts support this clonotype. This chain links TRBV15 with TRBJ2-1; D is possibly TRBD1 or TRBD2 (5 bases each). CDR1 and CDR2 from the germline V gene are LNHNV and YYDKDF (reference sequence). This CDR3 region has 14 residues. V shed 4 bases and J shed 8 bases, with 15 bases lying between them. The CDR3 here is CATSNGAVWDEQFF. The CDR3 DNA reads as TGTGCCACCAGCAACGGGGCCGTTTGGGATGAGCAGTTCTTC.

This clonotype was seen many times. The chain carries TRBV7-6 and TRBJ2-2, with 12 bases that match TRBD2. The CDR3 is 16 residues long. V lost 1 base to trimming and J lost 4 bases; unmatched junction nucleotides: 1. Per germline, CDR1 SGHVS and CDR2 FNYEAQ. CDR3 bases: TGTGCCAGCAGCTTAGGACTAGCGGGAGTCACCGGGGAGCTGTTTTTT. Protein sequence: CASSLGLAGVTGELFF. Based on the CDR3 plus reference TRBV7-6 and TRBJ2-2, the full variable domain is GAGVSQSPRYKVTKRGQDVALRCDPISGHVSLYWYRQALGQGPEFLTYFNYEAQQDKSGLPNDRFSAERPEGSISTLTIQRTEQRDSAMYRCASSLGLAGVTGELFFGEGSRLTVL.

Only a few counts were recorded for this clonotype. This chain links TRBV7-9 with TRBJ2-1, with a tentative D call TRBD2 (6 bases). The V and J ends lost 1 base and 5 bases respectively, with 12 bases between them. The CDR3 sequence is 15 residues long. Germline CDR1 reads SEHNR; CDR2 reads FQNEAQ (reference sequence). CDR3 sequence: CASSLESGVNNEQFF. In nucleotides, the CDR3 is TGTGCCAGCAGCTTAGAGTCGGGGGTTAACAATGAGCAGTTCTTC.